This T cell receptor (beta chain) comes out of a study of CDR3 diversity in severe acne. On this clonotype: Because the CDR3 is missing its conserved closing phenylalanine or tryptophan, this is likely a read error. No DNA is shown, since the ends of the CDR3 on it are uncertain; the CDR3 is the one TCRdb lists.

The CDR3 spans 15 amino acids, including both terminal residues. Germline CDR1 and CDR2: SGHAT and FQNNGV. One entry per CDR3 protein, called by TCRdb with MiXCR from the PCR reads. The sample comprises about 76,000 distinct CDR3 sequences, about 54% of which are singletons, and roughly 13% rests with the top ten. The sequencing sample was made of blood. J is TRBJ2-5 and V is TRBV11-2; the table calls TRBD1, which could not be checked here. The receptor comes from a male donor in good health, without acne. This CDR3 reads CASTDGTSHGYTFGS.